The 19 T cell receptor beta chains below were found in one sample sequenced in a study of PD-1 blockade in classical Hodgkin lymphoma. Produced via immunoSEQ multiplex PCR; TCRdb's table is partial and in-frame only. The data contain 25,000 to 35,000 clones, less than 80% of them singletons. Documented time point: cycle 4 day 1 (C4D1), after around six weeks of nivolumab. Every patient relapsed after autologous stem cell transplantation, and brentuximab vedotin exposure varied. Starting with thawed PBMCs, CD4+ T cells were purified by magnetic negative selection. The input for sequencing was CD4+ T cells from blood, taken before the fourth cycle of nivolumab. The receptors shown here come from a human donor with classical Hodgkin lymphoma.

V is TRBV19 and J is TRBJ2-5, with TRBD2 matching over 11 bases. The CDR3 extends over 15 amino acids. Germline CDR1 is LNHDA and CDR2 is SQIVND (reference sequence). Trimming at V came to 7 bases and at J to 2 bases, leaving 6 bases not matched to a gene. The chain's CDR3 is CASKLAGVAQETQYF. The CDR3 DNA is TGTGCCAGTAAACTAGCGGGAGTGGCACAAGAGACCCAGTACTTC.

The chain combines TRBV5-6 with TRBJ1-5, with D possibly being TRBD1 (5 bases). CDR1 and CDR2 from the germline V gene are SGHDT and YYEEEE. V was trimmed by 4 bases and J by 1 base, leaving 9 bases between them. The CDR3 is 14 residues long. The CDR3 reads CASSRDSSNQPQHF. For the CDR3, the DNA is TGTGCCAGCAGCCGCGACAGCAGCAATCAGCCCCAGCATTTT. The full variable domain, rest sourced from reference TRBV5-6 and TRBJ1-5, is DAGVTQSPTHLIKTRGQQVTLRCSPKSGHDTVSWYQQALGQGPQFIFQYYEEEERQRGNFPDRFSGHQFPNYSSELNVNALLLGDSALYLCASSRDSSNQPQHFGDGTRLSIL.

The gene calls are TRBV5-1 and TRBJ2-3; D gene uncertain. CDR1 SGHRS and CDR2 YFSETQ come from the germline V gene. V lost 0 bases, J lost 0 bases, and 8 bases lay in between. There are 15 residues in the CDR3. The CDR3 DNA reads as TGCGCCAGCAGCTTGGCCTTACGAAGCACAGATACGCAGTATTTT. Protein: CASSLALRSTDTQYF.

This chain connects TRBV19 to TRBJ1-2; 8 bases align to TRBD1. V lost 6 bases to trimming and J lost 0 bases; unmatched junction nucleotides: 9. The CDR3 is 16 residues long. CDR1 and CDR2 (germline): LNHDA, SQIVND (reference sequence). The CDR3 sequence: CASSQGAYNANYGYTF. For the CDR3, the DNA is TGTGCCAGTAGCCAGGGGGCCTACAACGCTAACTATGGCTACACCTTC.

The V and J genes are TRBV4-2 and TRBJ2-5; 11 bases are a match to TRBD2. Germline V gene lookup returns CDR1 LGHNA and CDR2 YNFKEQ. This CDR3 is 17 amino acids long. The V and J ends lost 1 base and 5 bases, in that order; junction bases with no gene match: 9. CDR3 bases: TGTGCCAGCAGCCAAGTTAGTAGCGGGGGGGGTCTGGAGACCCAGTACTTC. Translated: CASSQVSSGGGLETQYF.

This chain connects TRBV9 to TRBJ1-6, with a weak D call TRBD1 (6 bases). There are 15 residues in the CDR3. Germline CDR1 is SGDLS and CDR2 is YYNGEE. V was shortened by 6 bases and J by 3 bases, with 13 bases between the two germline ends. CDR3 coding DNA: TGTGCCAGCACACAGGGTGCGCTCTATAATTCACCCCTCCACTTT. The encoded protein is CASTQGALYNSPLHF.

This chain connects TRBV28 to TRBJ1-2, with no clear D. Germline lookup yields CDR1 MDHEN and CDR2 SYDVKM. The V end was cut by 10 bases, the J end by 2 bases, with 14 bases between. The CDR3 sequence is 13 residues long. The CDR3 spells CATTLSRNYGYTF. The CDR3 DNA reads as TGTGCCACCACCCTAAGCAGGAACTATGGCTACACCTTC.

This rearrangement joins TRBV6-5 to TRBJ2-1; D ambiguous. The CDR3 runs to 15 residues. Germline-derived CDR1 and CDR2 are MNHEY and SVGAGI. Trimming stripped 5 bases from V and 0 bases from J, with 11 bases between. CDR3 amino acids: CASSPTLSSYNEQFF. CDR3 nucleotide sequence: TGTGCCAGCAGTCCGACTCTTAGCTCCTACAATGAGCAGTTCTTC.

This clone has only one observation. The chain is built from TRBV6-5 and TRBJ2-7, with TRBD2 as a possible D gene (6 bases). The germline CDR1 and CDR2 sequences are MNHEY and SVGAGI. V was clipped by 4 bases and J by 12 bases, with 16 bases between them. The CDR3 has 12 amino acids. CDR3 sequence: CASSSGTHPRYF. The CDR3 bases are TGTGCCAGCAGTTCCGGGACTCACCCCCGGTACTTC.

CDR3 loop: CASRALGAATDTQYF. The CDR3 region has the DNA TGTGCCAGCAGGGCACTCGGGGCCGCAACAGATACGCAGTATTTT. This chain joins TRBV5-4 and TRBJ2-3, with D possibly called TRBD1 or TRBD2 (5 bases each). V lost 5 bases to trimming and J lost 3 bases, with 16 bases between them. The germline CDR1 and CDR2 sequences are SGHNT and YYREEE (reference sequence). The CDR3 totals 15 residues.

This chain uses TRBV15 with TRBJ2-1; possibly TRBD1 for D (6 bases). Trimming pared 1 base from V and 1 base from J, leaving 11 bases between. Germline values: CDR1 LNHNV, CDR2 YYDKDF (reference sequence). The CDR3 is 16 amino acids. The CDR3 DNA reads TGTGCCACCAGCAGAGGTTTGAGGGGGTCCTACAATGAGCAGTTCTTC. Its translation: CATSRGLRGSYNEQFF. The entire variable domain, with the rest obtained from reference TRBV15 and TRBJ2-1, is as follows: DAMVIQNPRYQVTQFGKPVTLSCSQTLNHNVMYWYQQKSSQAPKLLFHYYDKDFNNEADTPDNFQSRRPNTSFCFLDIRSPGLGDTAMYLCATSRGLRGSYNEQFFGPGTRLTVL.

The chain recombines TRBV6-5 with TRBJ2-1; 8 bases align to TRBD2. CDR1 is MNHEY and CDR2 is SVGAGI in the germline V gene. V was pared by 5 bases and J by 3 bases, with 6 bases of the junction left unmatched. The CDR3 loop spans 15 amino acids. The CDR3 is CASSRTSTNYNEQFF. The CDR3 DNA reads TGTGCCAGCAGTCGGACTAGCACCAACTACAATGAGCAGTTCTTC.

The chain carries TRBV4-3 and TRBJ2-4; D possibly corresponds to TRBD1 (6 bases). The V end lost 5 bases, the J end lost 5 bases, and 13 bases lay between the germline ends. This CDR3 is 14 amino acids long. Germline CDR1 reads LGHNA; CDR2 reads YSLEER. The CDR3 spells CASSLSQGENIQYF. For the CDR3, the DNA is TGCGCCAGCAGCTTATCACAGGGAGAAAACATTCAGTACTTC.

The chain joins TRBV7-2 to TRBJ1-5; a possible D gene is TRBD1 (5 bases). The CDR3 spans 12 residues. The germline V gene has CDR1 SGHTA and CDR2 FQGNSA. The V end lost 5 bases, the J end lost 7 bases, and 9 bases lay between the germline ends. This CDR3 reads CASSRDGQPQHF. CDR3 bases: TGTGCCAGCAGCCGGGACGGCCAGCCCCAGCATTTT.

V gene TRBV7-9 combines with J gene TRBJ2-1; D call uncertain. There are 15 residues in the CDR3. Germline CDR1 and CDR2: SEHNR and FQNEAQ (reference sequence). Between the trimmed V and J ends, which lost 2 bases and 7 bases, there was a span of 15 bases. CDR3 coding DNA: TGTGCCAGCAGCTTAAGTGGTGGGGTGGGGAATGAGCAGTTCTTC. Translated, it gives CASSLSGGVGNEQFF. Combining the CDR3 with reference TRBV7-9 and TRBJ2-1 gives the whole variable domain DTGVSQNPRHKITKRGQNVTFRCDPISEHNRLYWYRQTLGQGPEFLTYFQNEAQLEKSRLLSDRFSAERPKGSFSTLEIQRTEQGDSAMYLCASSLSGGVGNEQFFGPGTRLTVL.

This clone was counted between two and nine times. This chain connects TRBV19 to TRBJ1-5, with D unclear. The CDR3 spans 14 residues. Germline CDR1 is LNHDA and CDR2 is SQIVND (reference sequence). V lost 5 bases to trimming and J lost 1 base, with 9 bases between them. CDR3 residues: CASSLPRSNQPQHF. CDR3 coding DNA: TGTGCCAGTAGTCTCCCACGGAGCAATCAGCCCCAGCATTTT.

This clone was observed a handful of times. The chain recombines TRBV6-1 with TRBJ1-2, with D possibly TRBD1 on 5 matching bases. Germline values: CDR1 MNHNS, CDR2 SASEGT. Trimming stripped 7 bases from V and 5 bases from J, with 17 bases between. CDR3 length equals 14 residues. The DNA of the CDR3 is TGTGCCAGCACCTGGCCGGGGGTTTCTTATGGCTACACCTTC. Translated: CASTWPGVSYGYTF.

The chain's CDR3 is CASSPGLAGVGDTQYF. The DNA for the CDR3 is TGTGCCAGCTCTCCGGGACTAGCGGGAGTAGGAGATACGCAGTATTTT. The chain has TRBV18 and TRBJ2-3, with 14 bases matching TRBD2. The J segment lost 5 bases and the V segment lost 6 bases, leaving 7 bases of the junction unmatched. The germline V gene encodes CDR1 KGHSH and CDR2 LQKENI. The CDR3 length is 16 residues.

The genes are TRBV7-2 and TRBJ1-2; perhaps TRBD1 as D (5 bases). This CDR3 spans 13 amino acids. Per the germline V gene, CDR1 is SGHTA and CDR2 is FQGNSA. The ends were cut back, 1 base at V and 2 bases at J, with 5 bases in the middle. DNA of the CDR3: TGTGCCAGCAGCTTAGGGACAAACTATGGCTACACCTTC. Translated, it gives CASSLGTNYGYTF.